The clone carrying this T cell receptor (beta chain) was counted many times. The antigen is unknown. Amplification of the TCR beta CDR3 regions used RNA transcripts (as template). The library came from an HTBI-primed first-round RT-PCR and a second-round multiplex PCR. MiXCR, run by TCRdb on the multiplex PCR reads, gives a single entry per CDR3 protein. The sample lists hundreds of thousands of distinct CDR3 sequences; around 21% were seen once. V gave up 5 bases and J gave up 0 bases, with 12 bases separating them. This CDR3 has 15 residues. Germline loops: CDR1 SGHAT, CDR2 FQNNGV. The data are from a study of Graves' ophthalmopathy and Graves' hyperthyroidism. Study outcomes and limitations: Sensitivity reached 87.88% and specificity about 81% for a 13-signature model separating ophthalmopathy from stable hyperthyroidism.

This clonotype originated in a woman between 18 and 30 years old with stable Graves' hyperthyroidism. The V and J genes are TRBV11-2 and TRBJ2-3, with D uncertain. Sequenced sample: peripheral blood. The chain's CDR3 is CASSLGITSTDTQYF. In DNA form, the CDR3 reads TGTGCCAGCAGCCTAGGGATCACTAGCACAGATACGCAGTATTTT.